The present T cell receptor beta chain was sequenced within a study of blood T cell repertoires in COVID-19. The CDR3 runs to 15 residues. J lost 9 bases, V lost 3 bases, and 9 bases had no gene match. Germline CDR1 is MNHEY and CDR2 is SMNVEV (reference sequence). TCRdb keeps only in-frame clones here, not all; method: immunoSEQ multiplex PCR. Altogether some 160,000 clones are present, 83% being singletons, with the ten largest covering around 2.1%. This receptor was obtained from a woman at least 80 years old with acute or convalescent COVID-19. The sequenced sample consisted of peripheral blood. The chain links TRBV27 to TRBJ2-1, with 9 bases lining up with TRBD1. CDR3 protein: CASSLPGTGFREQFF. CDR3 coding DNA: TGTGCCAGCAGTTTGCCCGGGACAGGGTTCCGTGAGCAGTTCTTC.